A single sample gave rise to the 18 T cell receptor beta chains below, sequenced in a study of blood T cell repertoires in COVID-19. Sequenced by immunoSEQ multiplex PCR; TCRdb stores in-frame clones only, minus some. This table has 73,000 or so clones, approximately 90% appearing once. Sequenced: peripheral blood. The receptors were gathered from a man younger than 40 with acute or convalescent COVID-19.

The chain carries TRBV3-1 (or the pseudogene TRBV3-2) and TRBJ2-5; 14 nucleotides align to TRBD2. Unmatched junction bases numbered 13, after V lost 5 bases and J lost 2 bases. CDR1 LGHDT and CDR2 YNNKEL come from the germline V gene (reference sequence). This CDR3 contains 19 residues. CDR3 region: CASSLRLAGGPGSQETQYF. The CDR3 DNA follows: TGTGCCAGCAGCTTGCGACTAGCGGGAGGGCCGGGTTCGCAAGAGACCCAGTACTTC.

The chain carries TRBV28 and TRBJ2-5; weak D call: TRBD1 (5 bases). V was shortened by 7 bases and J by 4 bases, with 19 bases between the two germline ends. The CDR3 loop spans 15 amino acids. Germline V gene lookup returns CDR1 MDHEN and CDR2 SYDVKM. The chain's CDR3 is CASTPQTAGLETQYF. The CDR3 DNA reads TGTGCCAGCACCCCCCAGACTGCAGGGTTAGAGACCCAGTACTTC.

The V gene is TRBV28, the J gene TRBJ2-2; D may be TRBD1 (7 bases). V lost 3 bases and J lost 6, with 8 bases in between. Germline V gene data show CDR1 as MDHEN and CDR2 as SYDVKM. CDR3 size: 13 residues. CDR3 DNA: TGTGCCAGCAGTTTCAGGGGGGCCGGGGAGCTGTTTTTT. Translated, it gives CASSFRGAGELFF. Full variable domain (rest looked up from reference TRBV28 and TRBJ2-2): DVKVTQSSRYLVKRTGEKVFLECVQDMDHENMFWYRQDPGLGLRLIYFSYDVKMKEKGDIPEGYSVSREKKERFSLILESASTNQTSMYLCASSFRGAGELFFGEGSRLTVL.

The chain uses TRBV4-3 and TRBJ2-7, with TRBD2 matching over 8 bases. CDR3 length equals 16 residues. V lost 0 bases and J lost 0; bases outside the gene matches: 4. Germline V gene lookup returns CDR1 LGHNA and CDR2 YSLEER. The CDR3 DNA reads TGCGCCAGCAGCCAAGACCCCAGCGGGAGCTCCTACGAGCAGTACTTC. Its translation: CASSQDPSGSSYEQYF.

V gene TRBV2 combines with J gene TRBJ2-1; maybe TRBD2 (6 bases). Germline V gene data show CDR1 as SNHLY and CDR2 as FYNNEI. The CDR3 is made up of 14 amino acids. V lost 5 bases and J lost 5, with 13 bases in between. The CDR3 sequence is CASSLGGANNEQFF. The CDR3 DNA is TGTGCCAGCAGTCTCGGCGGGGCTAACAATGAGCAGTTCTTC.

The DNA for the CDR3 is TGCGCCAGCAGTGGAAACAGGGCATACTCCTACAATGAGCAGTTCTTC. It yields the protein CASSGNRAYSYNEQFF. The gene calls are TRBV10-1 and TRBJ2-1; D possibly corresponds to TRBD1 (6 bases). The CDR3 contains 16 residues. V was pared by 4 bases and J by 0 bases, with 13 bases between. Germline CDR1 is WNHNN and CDR2 is SYGVQD (reference sequence).

The rearrangement links TRBV24-1 to TRBJ2-1, with 10 bases aligning to TRBD2. V trimming: 4 bases; J trimming: 0 bases; junction bases outside the gene matches: 5. CDR3 size: 17 residues. The germline CDR1 and CDR2 sequences are KGHDR and SFDVKD. The CDR3 loop reads CATSEWTSGSSYNEQFF. The CDR3 DNA reads TGTGCCACCAGTGAATGGACTAGCGGTTCCTCCTACAATGAGCAGTTCTTC.

This clone was detected many times. The chain joins TRBV5-1 to TRBJ2-1; 8 bases agree with TRBD2. The CDR3 has 14 residues. The ends lost 0 bases at V and 7 bases at J; junction bases unmatched: 3. Per the germline V gene, CDR1 is SGHRS and CDR2 is YFSETQ. Here the CDR3 reads CASSLVASGNEQFF. DNA of the CDR3: TGCGCCAGCAGCTTGGTGGCTAGCGGGAATGAGCAGTTCTTC.

This chain links TRBV7-9 with TRBJ1-1, with a weak D call TRBD1 (5 bases). The CDR3 contains 14 residues. The V end lost 5 bases, the J end lost 5 bases, and 15 bases lay between the germline ends. Germline V lookup: CDR1 SEHNR, CDR2 FQNEAQ (reference sequence). As DNA, the CDR3 is TGTGCCAGCAGCCCCAGGGTAGGGAAAACTGAAGCTTTCTTT. Translation gives CASSPRVGKTEAFF.

V and J are TRBV18 and TRBJ2-5; TRBD1 is a possible D gene (6 bases). Germline-derived CDR1 and CDR2 are KGHSH and LQKENI. V was clipped by 1 base and J by 5 bases, with 14 bases between them. The CDR3 is 15 residues long. CDR3 sequence: CASSPRPFQGETQYF. DNA of the CDR3: TGTGCCAGCTCACCACGTCCATTTCAGGGGGAGACCCAGTACTTC. Complete variable domain (other parts from reference TRBV18 and TRBJ2-5): NAGVMQNPRHLVRRRGQEARLRCSPMKGHSHVYWYRQLPEEGLKFMVYLQKENIIDESGMPKERFSAEFPKEGPSILRIQQVVRGDSAAYFCASSPRPFQGETQYFGPGTRLLVL.

The rearrangement links TRBV12-3 or TRBV12-4 to TRBJ2-7, with 7 bases matching TRBD2. The CDR3 has 13 amino acids. After removal of 5 bases from V and 3 bases from J, the junction contained 4 bases not matched to a gene. The CDR3 DNA is TGTGCCAGCAGTCGGGCTAGCGGCTACGAGCAGTACTTC. This encodes CASSRASGYEQYF.

CDR3 DNA sequence: TGTGCCAGCAGCCAGAGGAGGAAGACTCTCGAGGAGCAGTACTTC. It specifies CASSQRRKTLEEQYF. The chain links TRBV3-1 (or the pseudogene TRBV3-2) to TRBJ2-7, with D tentatively TRBD2 (5 bases). The length of the CDR3 is 15 residues. V dropped 3 bases and J dropped 7 bases, with 19 bases sitting between them. Germline V gene data show CDR1 as LGHDT and CDR2 as YNNKEL (reference sequence).

The V and J genes are TRBV7-2 and TRBJ1-2; D unresolved. V lost 1 base to trimming and J lost 7 bases, with 7 bases between them. The germline gives CDR1 SGHTA, CDR2 FQGNSA. This CDR3 is 12 amino acids long. The CDR3 sequence: CASSLDSFGYTF. The CDR3 DNA is TGTGCCAGCAGCTTAGACAGTTTTGGCTACACCTTC.

The chain uses TRBV5-1 and TRBJ1-2; the match to TRBD1 covers 12 bases. The CDR3 length is 15 residues. Germline V lookup: CDR1 SGHRS, CDR2 YFSETQ. The V segment lost 5 bases and the J segment 4 bases; nucleotides outside the gene matches: 6. The CDR3 loop is CASRIGTGGAYGYTF. The CDR3 DNA sequence: TGCGCCAGCAGGATCGGGACAGGGGGCGCCTATGGCTACACCTTC.

The chain employs TRBV28 and TRBJ2-4; D might be TRBD2 (7 bases). CDR1 is MDHEN, CDR2 SYDVKM, per germline. Trimming took off 8 bases at V and 2 bases at J, with 16 bases between the two ends. The CDR3 totals 15 residues. CDR3 bases: TGTGCCAGCCGAGTGGGGGGGGCGACCAAAAACATTCAGTACTTC. Translation: CASRVGGATKNIQYF.

This sequence joins TRBV19 and TRBJ1-1; 7 bases fit TRBD1. After removal of 2 bases from V and 1 base from J, the junction contained 1 base not matched to a gene. The CDR3 sequence is 14 residues long. Germline V lookup: CDR1 LNHDA, CDR2 SQIVND (reference sequence). CDR3 loop: CASSIYRGNTEAFF. The DNA of the CDR3 is TGTGCCAGTAGTATATACAGGGGGAACACTGAAGCTTTCTTT.

The V and J genes are TRBV10-3 and TRBJ2-1; 9 nucleotides agree with TRBD2. With V trimmed by 0 bases and J by 13 bases, 13 bases remained unmatched. CDR1 and CDR2 from the germline V gene are ENHRY and SYGVKD. The CDR3 is 16 amino acids. The DNA for the CDR3 is TGTGCCATCAGTGAGTCGATGACTAGCGGACGATCCCCCCAGTTCTTC. Translation gives CAISESMTSGRSPQFF.

This chain uses TRBV18 with TRBJ1-6; D not certain. From germline, CDR1 is KGHSH and CDR2 LQKENI. The CDR3 extends over 15 amino acids. V was cut by 3 bases and J by 10 bases, with 16 bases left in between. CDR3 coding DNA: TGTGCCAGCTCACCTTCCGGGGTGATAGGGTCACCCCTCCACTTT. Residues: CASSPSGVIGSPLHF. The full variable domain, completed using reference TRBV18 and TRBJ1-6, is NAGVMQNPRHLVRRRGQEARLRCSPMKGHSHVYWYRQLPEEGLKFMVYLQKENIIDESGMPKERFSAEFPKEGPSILRIQQVVRGDSAAYFCASSPSGVIGSPLHFGNGTRLTVT.